This is a list of T cell receptor beta chains from one sample in a study of cytomegalovirus exposure and HLA in healthy donors. Clones were sequenced by immunoSEQ multiplex PCR, and TCRdb holds only the in-frame ones, with some missing. The repertoire holds around 110,000 clones, with 81% as singletons. The sequenced material came from PBMCs. The receptors were gathered from a woman in her 30s in good health and CMV-seronegative. Each CDR3 is given with its conserved first and last residue. A D gene is named only where the DNA matches it firmly. Size tells how often a clone was seen (once, few, many) or the class of an expanded clone, and some rows leave it out.

clone size	CDR3 length	V gene	J gene	D gene	CDR3 DNA	CDR3 protein
-	17	TRBV2	TRBJ1-4	-	TGTGCCAGCAGTACGAGTGGGACTTGGTTACGGGGGGAAAAACTGTTTTTT	CASSTSGTWLRGEKLFF
once	16	TRBV7-2	TRBJ2-5	TRBD2	TGTGCCAGCAGCTTATTTGGGACTACGATACAAGAGACCCAGTACTTC	CASSLFGTTIQETQYF
-	15	TRBV10-3	TRBJ2-3	TRBD2	TGTGCCATCAGTGACCCTAGCGGGATTAAAGATACGCAGTATTTT	CAISDPSGIKDTQYF
once	15	TRBV5-1	TRBJ1-2	TRBD1	TGCGCCAGCAGCTTGGGGACAGGGGTAGTCTATGGCTACACCTTC	CASSLGTGVVYGYTF
-	16	TRBV25-1	TRBJ2-7	-	TGTGCCAGCAGTGTTGAAACAGGGTGGAGCTCCTACGAGCAGTACTTC	CASSVETGWSSYEQYF
-	16	TRBV28	TRBJ2-5	TRBD1	TGTGCCAGCAGCTTGGGCCGACAGGACAGGGCAGAGACCCAGTACTTC	CASSLGRQDRAETQYF
-	11	TRBV6-1	TRBJ1-3	-	TGTGCCAGCAGTGAAACGTTGAACCTGCAGTTT	CASSETLNLQF
-	17	TRBV7-8	TRBJ2-1	-	TGTGCCAGCAGCCCTCAACAATTTCGGGAAACCTACAATGAGCAGTTCTTC	CASSPQQFRETYNEQFF
-	11	TRBV29-1	TRBJ2-1	TRBD2	TGCAGCGTTGAAGCCACCACGGGACTAGTCTTC	CSVEATTGLVF
-	13	TRBV6-5	TRBJ2-7	TRBD2	TGTGCCAGCAGTGTGGACCTAGCGGACGAGCAGTACTTC	CASSVDLADEQYF
-	14	TRBV30	TRBJ2-1	-	TGTGCCTGGAGTGTACCGAGCTCCTACAATGAGCAGTTCTTC	CAWSVPSSYNEQFF
-	14	TRBV30	TRBJ1-4	-	TGTGCCTGGAGTGCGACAGCAACTAATGAAAAACTGTTTTTT	CAWSATATNEKLFF
-	16	TRBV27	TRBJ2-7	-	TGTGCCAGCAGTTTATCGGACGGGGTCCCCTTGGACGAGCAGTACTTC	CASSLSDGVPLDEQYF
-	16	TRBV27	TRBJ2-3	TRBD2	TGTGCCAGCATGCTAACCGGGAGGGCGGACACAGATACGCAGTATTTT	CASMLTGRADTDTQYF
-	15	TRBV6-5	TRBJ2-5	TRBD2	TGTGCCAGCAGTCCTAGCGGGATACAGCAAGAGACCCAGTACTTC	CASSPSGIQQETQYF
-	16	TRBV4-3	TRBJ2-1	TRBD1	TGCGCCAGCAGCCAAGATGGGGACAGGAGGGGAAATGAGCAGTTCTTC	CASSQDGDRRGNEQFF
-	15	TRBV9	TRBJ1-3	TRBD1	TGTGCCAGCAGCCCAGGGGGTATTACTGGAAACACCATATATTTT	CASSPGGITGNTIYF
-	17	TRBV27	TRBJ2-3	-	TGTGCCAGCAGTTCCCTCGGGACTTTTCCGAGCACAGATACGCAGTATTTT	CASSSLGTFPSTDTQYF
-	14	TRBV28	TRBJ2-4	-	TGTGCCAGCAGTTTGCGGGACGGCAAAAACATTCAGTACTTC	CASSLRDGKNIQYF
-	15	TRBV19	TRBJ1-5	-	TGTGCCAGTACCCACCCGGGACTGAAGAATCAGCCCCAGCATTTT	CASTHPGLKNQPQHF